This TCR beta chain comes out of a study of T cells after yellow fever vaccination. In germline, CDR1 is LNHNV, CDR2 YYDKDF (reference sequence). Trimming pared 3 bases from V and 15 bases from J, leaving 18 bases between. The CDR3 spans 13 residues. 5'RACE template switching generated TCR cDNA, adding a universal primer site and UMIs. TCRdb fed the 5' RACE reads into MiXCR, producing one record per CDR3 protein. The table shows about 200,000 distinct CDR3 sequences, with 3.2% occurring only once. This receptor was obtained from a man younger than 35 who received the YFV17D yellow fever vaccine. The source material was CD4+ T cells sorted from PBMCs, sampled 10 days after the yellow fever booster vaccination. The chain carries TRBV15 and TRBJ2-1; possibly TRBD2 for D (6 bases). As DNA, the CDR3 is TGTGCCACCAGCAGGCCCCTTCCTAGCGATCGGTTCTTC. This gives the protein CATSRPLPSDRFF.